This TCR beta chain is drawn from a study of blood T cells in healthy people across ages. This clonotype was observed a few times. Its antigen is unknown. Study-wide results and caveats: Long-lived donors carried more naive CD4+ cells and greater diversity than aged donors.

A sample-barcoded 5' primer and a J-beta primer mix were used in a second PCR of roughly 6 to 11 cycles. TCRdb processed the 5' RACE reads anew with MiXCR; each CDR3 protein has one entry. The data contain 540,000 or so distinct CDR3 sequences, about 45% of them singletons. V was pared by 7 bases and J by 9 bases, with 16 bases between. The CDR3 loop spans 14 amino acids. Germline V gene lookup returns CDR1 MNHEY and CDR2 SMNVEV (reference sequence). Sequences were obtained from blood. The V call is TRBV27, the J call TRBJ1-6; a weak D match, TRBD1 (5 bases). This clonotype originated in an elderly man in good health. CDR3 loop: CASTTGLGGSPLHF. CDR3 DNA sequence: TGTGCCAGCACGACGGGACTCGGGGGTTCACCCCTCCACTTT.